This T cell receptor (beta chain) stems from a study of blood T cell repertoires in COVID-19. Turning to the study itself: Sample material is recorded as cDNA or gDNA derived from T cells, B-cell-depleted T cells, or PBMCs.

TCRdb's table, derived via immunoSEQ multiplex PCR, lists solely in-frame clones and lacks some. The sample yields 150,000 or so clones, roughly 86% seen once. Per the germline V gene, CDR1 is SGHRS and CDR2 is YFSETQ. The CDR3 consists of 14 residues. V was cut by 3 bases and J by 3 bases, with 13 bases left in between. The chain couples TRBV5-1 to TRBJ2-7, with D perhaps TRBD1 (5 bases). The sequencing input was peripheral blood. The clonotype originates from a man between 60 and 75 years old with COVID-19, enrolled during active disease. CDR3 nucleotide sequence: TGCGCCAGCAGCTACTACAGCCAGGGCTACGAGCAGTACTTC. It specifies CASSYYSQGYEQYF.